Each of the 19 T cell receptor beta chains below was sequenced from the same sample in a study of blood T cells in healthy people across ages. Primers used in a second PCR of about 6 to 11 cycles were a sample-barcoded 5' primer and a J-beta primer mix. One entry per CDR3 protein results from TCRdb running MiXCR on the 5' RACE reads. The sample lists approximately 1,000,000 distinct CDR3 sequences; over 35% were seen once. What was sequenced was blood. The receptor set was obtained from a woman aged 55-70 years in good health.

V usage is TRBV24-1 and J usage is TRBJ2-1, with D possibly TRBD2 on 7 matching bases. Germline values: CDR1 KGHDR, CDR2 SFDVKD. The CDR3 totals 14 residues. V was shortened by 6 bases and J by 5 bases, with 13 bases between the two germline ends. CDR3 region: CATSPPGGHNEQFF. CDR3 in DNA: TGTGCCACCAGTCCCCCGGGGGGCCACAATGAGCAGTTCTTC.

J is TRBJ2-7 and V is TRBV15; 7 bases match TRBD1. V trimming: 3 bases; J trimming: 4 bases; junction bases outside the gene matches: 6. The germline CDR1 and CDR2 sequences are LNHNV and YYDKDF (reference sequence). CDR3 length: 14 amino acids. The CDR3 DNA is TGTGCCACCAGCAGCCGGACAGGAGATTACGAGCAGTACTTC. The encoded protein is CATSSRTGDYEQYF. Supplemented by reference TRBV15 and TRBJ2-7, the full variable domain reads DAMVIQNPRYQVTQFGKPVTLSCSQTLNHNVMYWYQQKSSQAPKLLFHYYDKDFNNEADTPDNFQSRRPNTSFCFLDIRSPGLGDTAMYLCATSSRTGDYEQYFGPGTRLTVT.

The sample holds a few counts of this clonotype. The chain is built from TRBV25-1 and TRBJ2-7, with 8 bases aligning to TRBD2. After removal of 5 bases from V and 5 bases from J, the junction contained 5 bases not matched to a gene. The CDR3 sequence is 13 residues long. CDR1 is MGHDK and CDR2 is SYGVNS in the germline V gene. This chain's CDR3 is CASSPAGAHEQYF. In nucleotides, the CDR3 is TGTGCCAGCAGTCCAGCGGGAGCCCACGAGCAGTACTTC.

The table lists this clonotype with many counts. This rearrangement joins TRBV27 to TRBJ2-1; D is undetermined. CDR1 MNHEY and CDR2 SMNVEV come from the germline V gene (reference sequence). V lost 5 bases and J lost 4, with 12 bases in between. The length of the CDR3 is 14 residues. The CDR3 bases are TGTGCCAGCAGTCTTAGTAGGGCTTACAATGAGCAGTTCTTC. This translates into CASSLSRAYNEQFF.

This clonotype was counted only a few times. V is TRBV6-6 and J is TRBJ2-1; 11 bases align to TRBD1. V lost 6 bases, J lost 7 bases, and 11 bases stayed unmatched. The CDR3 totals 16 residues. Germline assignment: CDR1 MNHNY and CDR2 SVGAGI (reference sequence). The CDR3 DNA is TGTGCCAGCAGCCTCACGCCGGGACAGGGGGGGAATGAGCAGTTCTTC. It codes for CASSLTPGQGGNEQFF.

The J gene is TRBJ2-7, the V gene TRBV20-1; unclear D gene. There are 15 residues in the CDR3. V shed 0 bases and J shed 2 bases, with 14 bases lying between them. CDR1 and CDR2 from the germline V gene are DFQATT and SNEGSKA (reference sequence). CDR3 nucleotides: TGCAGTGCTAGAGATGACAAGCGTTCGACCTACGAGCAGTACTTC. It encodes CSARDDKRSTYEQYF.

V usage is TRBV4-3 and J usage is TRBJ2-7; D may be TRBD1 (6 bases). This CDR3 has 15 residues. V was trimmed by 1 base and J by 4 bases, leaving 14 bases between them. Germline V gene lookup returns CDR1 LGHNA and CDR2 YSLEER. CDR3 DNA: TGCGCCAGCAGCCAAGGTGTGGTCAGGGGTTACGAGCAGTACTTC. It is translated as CASSQGVVRGYEQYF.

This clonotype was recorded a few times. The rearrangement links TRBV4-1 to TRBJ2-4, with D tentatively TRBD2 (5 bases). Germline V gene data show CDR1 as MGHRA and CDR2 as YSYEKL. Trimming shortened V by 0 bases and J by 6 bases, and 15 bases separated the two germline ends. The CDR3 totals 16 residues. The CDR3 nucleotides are TGCGCCAGCAGCCAAGATCGGGTGGGAGATGTAAACATTCAGTACTTC. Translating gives CASSQDRVGDVNIQYF.

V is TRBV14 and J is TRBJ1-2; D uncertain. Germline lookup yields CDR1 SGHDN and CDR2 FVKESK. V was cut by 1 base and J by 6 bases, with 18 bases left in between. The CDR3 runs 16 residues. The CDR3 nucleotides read TGTGCCAGCAGCCAAGGCCGTTCGTACGGGGAAGATGGCTACACCTTC. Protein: CASSQGRSYGEDGYTF. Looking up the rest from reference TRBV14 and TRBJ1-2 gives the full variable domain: EAGVTQFPSHSVIEKGQTVTLRCDPISGHDNLYWYRRVMGKEIKFLLHFVKESKQDESGMPNNRFLAERTGGTYSTLKVQPAELEDSGVYFCASSQGRSYGEDGYTFGSGTRLTVV.

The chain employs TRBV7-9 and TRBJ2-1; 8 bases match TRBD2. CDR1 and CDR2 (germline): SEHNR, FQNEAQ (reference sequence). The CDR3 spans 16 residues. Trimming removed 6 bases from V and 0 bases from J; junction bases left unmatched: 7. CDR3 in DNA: TGTGCCAGCAGACTAGCGGAAATGAGCTCCTACAATGAGCAGTTCTTC. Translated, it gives CASRLAEMSSYNEQFF.

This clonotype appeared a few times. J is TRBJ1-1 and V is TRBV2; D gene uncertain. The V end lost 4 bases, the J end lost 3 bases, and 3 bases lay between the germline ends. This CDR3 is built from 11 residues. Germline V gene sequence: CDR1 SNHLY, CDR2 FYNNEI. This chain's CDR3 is CASSADTEAFF. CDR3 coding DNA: TGTGCCAGCAGTGCGGACACTGAAGCTTTCTTT.

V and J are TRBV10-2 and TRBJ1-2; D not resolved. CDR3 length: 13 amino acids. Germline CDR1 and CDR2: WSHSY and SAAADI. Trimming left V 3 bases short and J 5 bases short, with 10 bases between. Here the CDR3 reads CASSERKHYGYTF. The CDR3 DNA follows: TGCGCCAGCAGTGAACGGAAACATTATGGCTACACCTTC.

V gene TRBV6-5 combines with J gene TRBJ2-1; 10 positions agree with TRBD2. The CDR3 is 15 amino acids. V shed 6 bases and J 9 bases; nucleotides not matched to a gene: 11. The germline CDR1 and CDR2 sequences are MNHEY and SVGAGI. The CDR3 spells CASRSGRAGGVEQFF. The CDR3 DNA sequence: TGTGCCAGCAGATCCGGACGAGCGGGGGGGGTTGAGCAGTTCTTC.

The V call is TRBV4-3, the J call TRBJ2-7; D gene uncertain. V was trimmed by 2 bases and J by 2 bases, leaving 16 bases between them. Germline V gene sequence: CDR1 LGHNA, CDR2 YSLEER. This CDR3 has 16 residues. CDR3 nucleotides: TGCGCCAGCAGCCAAACTACCTCTGGCGTGACCTACGAGCAGTACTTC. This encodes CASSQTTSGVTYEQYF.

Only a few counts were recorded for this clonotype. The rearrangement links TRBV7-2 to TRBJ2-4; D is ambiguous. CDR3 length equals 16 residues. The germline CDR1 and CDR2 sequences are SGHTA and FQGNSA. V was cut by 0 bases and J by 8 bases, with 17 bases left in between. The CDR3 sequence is CASSLARTPRVDIQYF. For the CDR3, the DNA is TGTGCCAGCAGCTTAGCCAGGACCCCACGCGTGGACATTCAGTACTTC.

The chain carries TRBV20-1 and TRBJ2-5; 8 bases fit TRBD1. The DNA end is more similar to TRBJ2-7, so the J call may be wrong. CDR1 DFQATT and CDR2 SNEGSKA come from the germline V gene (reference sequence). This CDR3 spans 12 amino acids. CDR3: CSADSGGSEQYF. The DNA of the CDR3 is TGCAGTGCTGATTCAGGGGGCAGCGAGCAGTACTTC.

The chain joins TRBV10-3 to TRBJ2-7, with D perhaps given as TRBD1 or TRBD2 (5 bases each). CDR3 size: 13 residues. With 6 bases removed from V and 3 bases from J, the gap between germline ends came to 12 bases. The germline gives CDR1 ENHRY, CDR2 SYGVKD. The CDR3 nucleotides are TGTGCCATCAGGGACCGGGGCCGCTACGAGCAGTACTTC. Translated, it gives CAIRDRGRYEQYF.

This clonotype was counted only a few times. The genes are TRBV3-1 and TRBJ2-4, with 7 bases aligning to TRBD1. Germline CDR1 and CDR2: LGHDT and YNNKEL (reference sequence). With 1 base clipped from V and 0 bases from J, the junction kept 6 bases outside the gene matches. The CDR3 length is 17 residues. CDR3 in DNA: TGTGCCAGCAGCCAAGGACAGGGATTCCTAGCCAAAAACATTCAGTACTTC. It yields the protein CASSQGQGFLAKNIQYF.

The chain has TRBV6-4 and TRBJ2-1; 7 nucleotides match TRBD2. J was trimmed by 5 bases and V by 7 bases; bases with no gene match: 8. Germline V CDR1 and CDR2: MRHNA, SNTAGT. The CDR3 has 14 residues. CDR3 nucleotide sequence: TGTGCCAGCAAAGCTAGCGGAGGACACAATGAGCAGTTCTTC. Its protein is CASKASGGHNEQFF.